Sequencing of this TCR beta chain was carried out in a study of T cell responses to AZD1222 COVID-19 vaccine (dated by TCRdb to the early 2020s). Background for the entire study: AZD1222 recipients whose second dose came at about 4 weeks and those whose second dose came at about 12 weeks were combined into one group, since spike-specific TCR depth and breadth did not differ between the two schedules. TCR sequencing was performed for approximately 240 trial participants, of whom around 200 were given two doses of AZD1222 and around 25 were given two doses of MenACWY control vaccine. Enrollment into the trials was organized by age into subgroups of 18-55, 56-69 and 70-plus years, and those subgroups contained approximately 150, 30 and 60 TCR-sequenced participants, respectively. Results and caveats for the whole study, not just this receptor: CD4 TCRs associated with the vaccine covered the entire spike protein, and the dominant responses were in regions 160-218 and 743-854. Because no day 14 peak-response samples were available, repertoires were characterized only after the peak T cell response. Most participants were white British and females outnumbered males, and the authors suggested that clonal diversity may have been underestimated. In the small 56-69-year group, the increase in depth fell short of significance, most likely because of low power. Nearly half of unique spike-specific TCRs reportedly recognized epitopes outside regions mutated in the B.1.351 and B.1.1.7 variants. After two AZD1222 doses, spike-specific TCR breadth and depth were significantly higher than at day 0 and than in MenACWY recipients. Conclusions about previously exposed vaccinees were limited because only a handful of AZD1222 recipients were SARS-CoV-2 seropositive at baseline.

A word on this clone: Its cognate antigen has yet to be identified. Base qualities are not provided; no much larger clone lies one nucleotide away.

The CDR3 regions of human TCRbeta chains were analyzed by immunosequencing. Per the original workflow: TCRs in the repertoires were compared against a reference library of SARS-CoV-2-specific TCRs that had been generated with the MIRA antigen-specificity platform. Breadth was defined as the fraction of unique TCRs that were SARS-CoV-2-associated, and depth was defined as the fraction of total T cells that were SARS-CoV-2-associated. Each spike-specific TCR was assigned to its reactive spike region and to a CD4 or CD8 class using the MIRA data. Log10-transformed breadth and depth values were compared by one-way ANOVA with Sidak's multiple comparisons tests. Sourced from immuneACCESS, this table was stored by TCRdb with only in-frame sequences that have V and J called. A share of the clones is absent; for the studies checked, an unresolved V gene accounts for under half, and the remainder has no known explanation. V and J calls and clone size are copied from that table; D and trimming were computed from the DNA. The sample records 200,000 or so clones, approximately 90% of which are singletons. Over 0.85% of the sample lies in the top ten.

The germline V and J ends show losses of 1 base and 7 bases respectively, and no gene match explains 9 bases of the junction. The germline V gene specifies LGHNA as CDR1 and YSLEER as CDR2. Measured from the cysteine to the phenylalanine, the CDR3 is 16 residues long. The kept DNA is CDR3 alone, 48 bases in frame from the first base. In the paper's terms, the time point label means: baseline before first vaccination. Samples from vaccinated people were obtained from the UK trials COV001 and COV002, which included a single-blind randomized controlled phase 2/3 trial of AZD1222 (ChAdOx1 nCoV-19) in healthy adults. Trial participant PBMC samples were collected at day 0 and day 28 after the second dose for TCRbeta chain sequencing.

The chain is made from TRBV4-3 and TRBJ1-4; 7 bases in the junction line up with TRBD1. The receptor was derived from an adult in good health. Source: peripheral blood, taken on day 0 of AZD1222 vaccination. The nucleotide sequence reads TGCGCCAGCAGCCAAGCCCGACAGGGAAGAGGTGAAAAACTGTTTTTT. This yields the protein CASSQARQGRGEKLFF.